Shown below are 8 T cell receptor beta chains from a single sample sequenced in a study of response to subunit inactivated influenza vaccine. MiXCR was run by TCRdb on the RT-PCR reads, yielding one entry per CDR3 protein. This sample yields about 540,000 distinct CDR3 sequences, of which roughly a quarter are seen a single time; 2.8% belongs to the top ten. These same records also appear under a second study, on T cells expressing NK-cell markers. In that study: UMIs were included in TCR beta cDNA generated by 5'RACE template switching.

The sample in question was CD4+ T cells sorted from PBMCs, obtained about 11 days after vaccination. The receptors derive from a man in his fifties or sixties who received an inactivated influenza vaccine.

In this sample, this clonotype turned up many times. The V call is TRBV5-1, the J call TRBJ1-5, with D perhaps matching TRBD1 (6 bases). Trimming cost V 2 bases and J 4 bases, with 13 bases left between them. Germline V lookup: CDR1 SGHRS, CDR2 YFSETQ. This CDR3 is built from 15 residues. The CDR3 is CASSLTGGQNQPQHF. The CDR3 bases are TGCGCCAGCAGCTTAACCGGGGGCCAAAATCAGCCCCAGCATTTT.

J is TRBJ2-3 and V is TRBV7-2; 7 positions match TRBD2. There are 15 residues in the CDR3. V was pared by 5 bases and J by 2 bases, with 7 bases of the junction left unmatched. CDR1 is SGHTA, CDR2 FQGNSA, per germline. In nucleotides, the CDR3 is TGTGCCAGCAGCGTCACCGGGACTAACACAGATACGCAGTATTTT. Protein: CASSVTGTNTDTQYF.

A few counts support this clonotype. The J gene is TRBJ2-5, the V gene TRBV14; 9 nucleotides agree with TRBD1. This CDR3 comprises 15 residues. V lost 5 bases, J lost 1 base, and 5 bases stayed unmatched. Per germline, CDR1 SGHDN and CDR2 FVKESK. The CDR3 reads CASSLLTGGQETQYF. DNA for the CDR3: TGTGCCAGCAGCTTGTTGACAGGGGGCCAAGAGACCCAGTACTTC.

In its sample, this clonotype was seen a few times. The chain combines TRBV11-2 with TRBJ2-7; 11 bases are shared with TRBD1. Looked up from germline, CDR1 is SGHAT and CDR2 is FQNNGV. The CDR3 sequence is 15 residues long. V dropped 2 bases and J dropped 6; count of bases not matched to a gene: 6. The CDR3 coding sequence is TGTGCCAGCAGCTTACGAAGGACAGGGGGCGGCGAGCAGTACTTC. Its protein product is CASSLRRTGGGEQYF.

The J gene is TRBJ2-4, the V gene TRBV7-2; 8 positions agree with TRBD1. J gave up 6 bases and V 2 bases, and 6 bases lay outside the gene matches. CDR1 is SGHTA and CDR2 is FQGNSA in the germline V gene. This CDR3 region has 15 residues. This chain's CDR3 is CASSLNTGGGNIQYF. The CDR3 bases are TGTGCCAGCAGCTTAAATACAGGGGGAGGAAACATTCAGTACTTC.

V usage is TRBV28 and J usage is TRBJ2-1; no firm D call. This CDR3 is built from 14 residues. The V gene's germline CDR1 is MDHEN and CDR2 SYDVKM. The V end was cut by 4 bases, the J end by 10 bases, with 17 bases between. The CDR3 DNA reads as TGTGCCAGCAGTTCTCCAGGACGGGTAGGGGAGCAGTTCTTC. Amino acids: CASSSPGRVGEQFF.

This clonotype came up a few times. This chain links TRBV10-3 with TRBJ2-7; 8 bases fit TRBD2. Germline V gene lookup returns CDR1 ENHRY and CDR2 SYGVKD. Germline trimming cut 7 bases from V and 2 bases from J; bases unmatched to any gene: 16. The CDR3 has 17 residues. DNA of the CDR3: TGTGCCATCACACGACAGGTGATAGCGGGGTTGCCCTACGAGCAGTACTTC. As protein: CAITRQVIAGLPYEQYF.

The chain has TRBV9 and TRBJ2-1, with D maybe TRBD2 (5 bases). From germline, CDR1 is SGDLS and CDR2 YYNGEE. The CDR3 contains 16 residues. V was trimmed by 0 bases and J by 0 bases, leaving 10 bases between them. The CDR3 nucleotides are TGTGCCAGCAGCGTAGAAAGGAGGAGCTCCTACAATGAGCAGTTCTTC. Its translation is CASSVERRSSYNEQFF.